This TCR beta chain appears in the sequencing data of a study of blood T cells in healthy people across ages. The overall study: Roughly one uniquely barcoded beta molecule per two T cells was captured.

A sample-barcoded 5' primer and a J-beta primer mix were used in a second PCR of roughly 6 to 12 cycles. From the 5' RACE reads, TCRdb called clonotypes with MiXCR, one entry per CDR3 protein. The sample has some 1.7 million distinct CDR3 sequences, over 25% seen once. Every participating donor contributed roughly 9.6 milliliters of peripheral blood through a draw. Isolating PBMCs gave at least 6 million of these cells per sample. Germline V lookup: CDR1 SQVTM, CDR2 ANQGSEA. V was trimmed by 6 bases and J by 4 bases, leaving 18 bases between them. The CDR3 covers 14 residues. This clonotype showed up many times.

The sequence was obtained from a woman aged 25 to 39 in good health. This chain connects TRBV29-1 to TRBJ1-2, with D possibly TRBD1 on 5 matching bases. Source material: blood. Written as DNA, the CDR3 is TGCAGCGTATTCCGGGACGTCCGGGGCTATGGCTACACCTTC. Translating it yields CSVFRDVRGYGYTF.